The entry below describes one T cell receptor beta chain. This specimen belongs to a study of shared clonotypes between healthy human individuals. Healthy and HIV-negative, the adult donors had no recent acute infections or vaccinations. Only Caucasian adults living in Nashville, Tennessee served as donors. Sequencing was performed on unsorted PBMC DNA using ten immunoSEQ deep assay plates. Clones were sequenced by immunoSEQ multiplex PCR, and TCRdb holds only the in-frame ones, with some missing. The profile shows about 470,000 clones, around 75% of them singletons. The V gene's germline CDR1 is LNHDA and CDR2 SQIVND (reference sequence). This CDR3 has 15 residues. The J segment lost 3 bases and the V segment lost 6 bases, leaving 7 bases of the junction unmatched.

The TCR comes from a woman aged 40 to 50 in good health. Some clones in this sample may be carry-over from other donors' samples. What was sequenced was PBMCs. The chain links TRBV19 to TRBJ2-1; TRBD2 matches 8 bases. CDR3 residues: CASSSTGTSYNEQFF. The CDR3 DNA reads TGTGCCAGTAGCTCTACCGGGACTAGCTACAATGAGCAGTTCTTC.